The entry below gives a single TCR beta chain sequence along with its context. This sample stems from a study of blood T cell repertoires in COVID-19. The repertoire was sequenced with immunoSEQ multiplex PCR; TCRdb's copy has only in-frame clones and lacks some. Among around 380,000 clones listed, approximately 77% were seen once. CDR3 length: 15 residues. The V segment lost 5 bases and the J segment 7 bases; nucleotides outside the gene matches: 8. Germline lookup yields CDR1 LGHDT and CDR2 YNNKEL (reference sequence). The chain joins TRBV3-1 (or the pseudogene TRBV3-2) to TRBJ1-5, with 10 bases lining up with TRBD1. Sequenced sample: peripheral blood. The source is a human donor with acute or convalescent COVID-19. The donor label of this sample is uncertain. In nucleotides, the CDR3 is TGTGCCAGCAGCAACCGGGACAGGGGTGGGCAGCCCCAGCATTTT. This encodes CASSNRDRGGQPQHF.